These 12 T cell receptor beta chains originate from one sample sequenced in a study of T cell responses to AZD1222 COVID-19 vaccine. Measured with immunoSEQ multiplex PCR; TCRdb has only the in-frame clones, and not every one. The sample contains 90,000 to 130,000 clones, about 95% of which appear only once. The sequencing used peripheral blood, collected 28 days after the second AZD1222 dose. These receptors all come from an adult who received the AZD1222 COVID-19 vaccine.

Turning to this clone: This specimen includes other DNA sequences encoding the same CDR3. The V gene is TRBV3-1 (or the pseudogene TRBV3-2), the J gene TRBJ2-7, with D unresolved. CDR3 size: 11 residues. Deletions cut 4 bases from V and 3 bases from J, with 4 bases between. Looked up from germline, CDR1 is LGHDT and CDR2 is YNNKEL (reference sequence). CDR3 in amino acids: CASSLHYEQYF. As DNA, the CDR3 is TGTGCCAGCAGCCTCCACTACGAGCAGTACTTC.

The CDR3: CASSPEPGQGDYEQYF. In DNA, the CDR3 is TGTGCCAGCAGCCCCGAACCGGGACAGGGAGACTACGAGCAGTACTTC. The chain joins TRBV7-9 to TRBJ2-7; 9 bases match TRBD1. This CDR3 spans 16 amino acids. V dropped 5 bases and J dropped 3; count of bases not matched to a gene: 11. The germline gives CDR1 SEHNR, CDR2 FQNEAQ (reference sequence).

The V and J genes are TRBV28 and TRBJ2-3; 9 bases line up with TRBD1. After removal of 3 bases from V and 0 bases from J, the junction contained 4 bases not matched to a gene. Germline assignment: CDR1 MDHEN and CDR2 SYDVKM. The CDR3 loop spans 16 amino acids. The DNA of the CDR3 is TGTGCCAGCAGTTTCGGACAGGGGATAAGCACAGATACGCAGTATTTT. The encoded protein is CASSFGQGISTDTQYF.

The chain joins TRBV5-1 to TRBJ2-1, with D perhaps matching TRBD1 (5 bases). The CDR3 totals 14 residues. Trimming shortened V by 4 bases and J by 5 bases, and 13 bases separated the two germline ends. Germline CDR1 and CDR2: SGHRS and YFSETQ. CDR3 sequence reads: CASSQAGYNNEQFF. CDR3 sequence (DNA): TGCGCCAGCAGCCAAGCAGGGTATAACAATGAGCAGTTCTTC.

The V gene is TRBV11-3, the J gene TRBJ2-6; no firm D call. Germline values: CDR1 SGHNT, CDR2 YENEEA. The CDR3 is made up of 15 amino acids. V was cut by 3 bases and J by 0 bases, with 6 bases left in between. CDR3 sequence: CASSFGSSGANVLTF. CDR3 DNA sequence: TGTGCCAGCAGCTTCGGGTCCTCTGGGGCCAACGTCCTGACTTTC.

This rearrangement joins TRBV4-1 to TRBJ2-3; TRBD2 aligns across 9 bases. V lost 4 bases to trimming and J lost 1 base; unmatched junction nucleotides: 15. Germline lookup yields CDR1 MGHRA and CDR2 YSYEKL. There are 19 residues in the CDR3. The CDR3 sequence is CASSLLASSAGGGTDTQYF. The CDR3 DNA reads as TGCGCCAGCAGCCTTCTTGCCTCTAGCGCGGGGGGGGGCACAGATACGCAGTATTTT.

J is TRBJ1-2 and V is TRBV6-5, with a weak D call TRBD1 (5 bases). The germline CDR1 and CDR2 sequences are MNHEY and SVGAGI. The CDR3 runs to 15 residues. Deletions cut 2 bases from V and 4 bases from J, with 14 bases between. CDR3 sequence: CASSYAAAGVYGYTF. Here the CDR3 DNA reads TGTGCCAGCAGTTACGCGGCAGCGGGGGTCTATGGCTACACCTTC.

The rearrangement uses TRBV11-3 and TRBJ1-1; D remains ambiguous. Germline V gene sequence: CDR1 SGHNT, CDR2 YENEEA. Trimming removed 2 bases from V and 2 bases from J, with 6 bases in between. The CDR3 totals 13 residues. CDR3 coding DNA: TGTGCCAGCAGCTTACTTGGTAACACTGAAGCTTTCTTT. This translates into CASSLLGNTEAFF.

V and J are TRBV7-9 and TRBJ1-5, with unresolved D. CDR1 and CDR2 (germline): SEHNR, FQNEAQ (reference sequence). Trimming left V 5 bases short and J 4 bases short, with 12 bases between. The CDR3 covers 14 residues. The CDR3 protein is CASSLSVGNQPQHF. The CDR3 DNA reads as TGTGCCAGCAGCCTTAGCGTGGGGAATCAGCCCCAGCATTTT.

Concerning this clone: One junction end disagrees with the germline gene, perhaps due to a read error. This rearrangement joins TRBV3-1 (or the pseudogene TRBV3-2) to TRBJ1-1; D possibly corresponds to TRBD1 (6 bases). The CDR3 covers 13 residues. Germline V gene sequence: CDR1 LGHDT, CDR2 YNNKEL (reference sequence). The CDR3 region has the DNA TGTGCCAGCGGCCAGGGGAAGAACACTGAAGCTTTCTTT. This encodes CASGQGKNTEAFF.

This clone was counted a few times. The chain employs TRBV3-1 (or the pseudogene TRBV3-2) and TRBJ2-3, with D possibly matching TRBD2 (5 bases). This CDR3 region has 15 residues. Trimming left V 8 bases short and J 3 bases short, with 18 bases between. Germline V gene data show CDR1 as LGHDT and CDR2 as YNNKEL (reference sequence). CDR3 in amino acids: CASRLGVERTDTQYF. The CDR3 DNA sequence: TGTGCCAGCCGACTCGGGGTGGAGAGGACAGATACGCAGTATTTT.

The chain is built from TRBV4-1 and TRBJ1-3; no definite D call. The CDR3 is 14 residues long. The germline V gene encodes CDR1 MGHRA and CDR2 YSYEKL. Trimming removed 2 bases at V and 2 bases at J, with 7 bases between. CDR3 sequence (DNA): TGCGCCAGCAGCCAAACGTATGCTGGAAACACCATATATTTT. Translation: CASSQTYAGNTIYF.